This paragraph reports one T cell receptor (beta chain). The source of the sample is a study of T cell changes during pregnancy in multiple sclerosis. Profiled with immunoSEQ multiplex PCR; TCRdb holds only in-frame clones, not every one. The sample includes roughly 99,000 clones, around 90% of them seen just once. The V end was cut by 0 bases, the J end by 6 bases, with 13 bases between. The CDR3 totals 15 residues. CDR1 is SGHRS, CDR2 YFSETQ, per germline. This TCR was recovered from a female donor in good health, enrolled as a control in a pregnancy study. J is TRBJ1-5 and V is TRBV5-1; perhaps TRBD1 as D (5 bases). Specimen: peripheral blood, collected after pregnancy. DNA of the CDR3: TGCGCCAGCAGCTTGGGACCAGGGATGGGTCAGCCCCAGCATTTT. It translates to CASSLGPGMGQPQHF.